This TCR beta chain was sequenced during a study of OX40 agonist ivuxolimab in advanced cancers. Looking at the study overall: Aged 23 to 79 with a mean of approximately 57 years, they were less than 90% male.

Clones were read by immunoSEQ multiplex PCR, and TCRdb kept only the in-frame ones, dropping some. In the table there are approximately 82,000 clones, around 94% of which are singletons. This sequence originates from an adult with an advanced solid tumor such as melanoma, head and neck, liver or kidney cancer. The source was CD4+ or CD8+ T cells sorted from blood, collected in a trial of the OX40 agonist ivuxolimab.

The CDR3 spells CASDPGLAVKETQYF. CDR3 coding DNA: TGTGCCAGCGACCCGGGACTAGCGGTAAAAGAGACCCAGTACTTC. This chain uses TRBV2 with TRBJ2-5, with 11 bases that match TRBD2. Germline assignment: CDR1 SNHLY and CDR2 FYNNEI. CDR3 length equals 15 residues. V trimming: 8 bases; J trimming: 3 bases; junction bases outside the gene matches: 8.